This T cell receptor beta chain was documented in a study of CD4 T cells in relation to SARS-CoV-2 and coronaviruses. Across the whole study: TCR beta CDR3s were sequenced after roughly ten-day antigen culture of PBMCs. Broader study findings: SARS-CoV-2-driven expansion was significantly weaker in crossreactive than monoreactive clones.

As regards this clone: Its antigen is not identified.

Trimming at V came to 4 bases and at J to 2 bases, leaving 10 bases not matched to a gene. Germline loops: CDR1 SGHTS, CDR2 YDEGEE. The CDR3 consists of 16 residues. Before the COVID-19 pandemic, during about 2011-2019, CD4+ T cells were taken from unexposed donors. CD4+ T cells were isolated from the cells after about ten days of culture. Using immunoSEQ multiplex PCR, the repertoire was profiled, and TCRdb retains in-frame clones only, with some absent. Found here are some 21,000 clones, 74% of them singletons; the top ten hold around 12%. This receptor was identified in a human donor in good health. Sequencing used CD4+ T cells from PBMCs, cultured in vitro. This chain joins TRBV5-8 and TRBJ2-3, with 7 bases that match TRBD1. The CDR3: CASSPYRGLITDTQYF. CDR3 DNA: TGTGCCAGCAGCCCCTACAGGGGCCTTATCACAGATACGCAGTATTTT.